The entry that follows covers one TCR beta chain sequence. Only a few counts were recorded for this clone. Its cognate antigen has yet to be identified. Base quality data are lacking; no much larger clone is found one base away. The sample originates from a study of T cell responses to AZD1222 COVID-19 vaccine (dated by TCRdb to 2020 to 2022). Concerning the study at large: A total of roughly 240 trial participants underwent TCR sequencing, of whom some 210 received two doses of AZD1222 and some 26 received two doses of the MenACWY control vaccine. Enrollment into the trials was organized by age into subgroups of 18-55, 56-69 and 70-plus years, and those subgroups contained roughly 140, 27 and 60 TCR-sequenced participants, respectively. Study-level results and caveats: Participants were mostly white British and included more females than males, and it was suggested by the authors that clonal diversity may have been underestimated. No day 14 peak-response samples were available, so repertoires were characterized only after the peak T cell response. In the small 56-69-year group, the increase in depth fell short of significance, most likely because of low power. Epitopes outside the regions mutated in the B.1.351 and B.1.1.7 variants were reportedly recognized by nearly half of the unique spike-specific TCRs. After two AZD1222 doses, both the breadth and the depth of spike-specific TCRs were significantly higher than at day 0 and than in MenACWY recipients. Vaccine-associated CD4 TCRs spanned the whole spike protein, with dominant responses in regions 160-218 and 743-854. Conclusions about previously exposed vaccinees were limited because only a handful of AZD1222 recipients were SARS-CoV-2 seropositive at baseline.

The CDR3 regions of human TCRbeta chains were analyzed by immunosequencing. The original pipeline was this. TCRs in the repertoires were matched against a reference library of SARS-CoV-2-specific TCRs that had been generated with the MIRA antigen-specificity platform. Breadth meant the fraction of unique TCRs that were SARS-CoV-2-associated, whereas depth meant the fraction of total T cells that were SARS-CoV-2-associated. Using the MIRA data, each spike-specific TCR was assigned both to the spike region to which the TCR was reactive and to a CD4 or CD8 class. Log10-transformed breadth and depth values were compared by one-way ANOVA with Sidak's multiple comparisons tests. TCRdb's version of the immuneACCESS table is confined to in-frame rearrangements and falls short of the full clone set. An unresolved V gene accounts for under half of the shortfall where checked; the remainder is of unknown origin. That table gives V, J and clone size, and the DNA gave D and trimming. For this sample there are approximately 84,000 clones; about 83% appear just once. The ten largest account for about 1.3% of the sample.

The intended sense of this specimen's time point label: about 28 days (+/-7) after the second vaccine dose. AZD1222 recipients with second doses at about 4 weeks or about 12 weeks were pooled, because spike-specific TCR depth and breadth did not differ between schedules. Vaccinee samples came from UK trials COV001 and COV002, including a single-blind randomized controlled phase 2/3 trial of AZD1222 (ChAdOx1 nCoV-19) in healthy adults. Trial participant PBMC samples were collected at day 0 and day 28 after the second dose for TCRbeta chain sequencing. CDR1 SGHTA and CDR2 FQGNSA are derived from the germline V gene. V lost 3 bases and J lost 1 base; the stretch between them is 7 bases long. The CDR3 goes from the cysteine to the phenylalanine over 13 residues. CDR3 DNA only is kept here, 39 bases in frame from base 1.

This receptor was identified in an adult who received the AZD1222 COVID-19 vaccine. The specimen was peripheral blood, collected 28 days after the second AZD1222 dose. The chain was built from TRBV7-2 and TRBJ2-7, with the D gene possibly TRBD1 or TRBD2, each one fitting 5 bases. Here the CDR3 is given as CASSLRGSYEQYF. The nucleotides are TGTGCCAGCAGCTTGAGGGGTTCCTACGAGCAGTACTTC.